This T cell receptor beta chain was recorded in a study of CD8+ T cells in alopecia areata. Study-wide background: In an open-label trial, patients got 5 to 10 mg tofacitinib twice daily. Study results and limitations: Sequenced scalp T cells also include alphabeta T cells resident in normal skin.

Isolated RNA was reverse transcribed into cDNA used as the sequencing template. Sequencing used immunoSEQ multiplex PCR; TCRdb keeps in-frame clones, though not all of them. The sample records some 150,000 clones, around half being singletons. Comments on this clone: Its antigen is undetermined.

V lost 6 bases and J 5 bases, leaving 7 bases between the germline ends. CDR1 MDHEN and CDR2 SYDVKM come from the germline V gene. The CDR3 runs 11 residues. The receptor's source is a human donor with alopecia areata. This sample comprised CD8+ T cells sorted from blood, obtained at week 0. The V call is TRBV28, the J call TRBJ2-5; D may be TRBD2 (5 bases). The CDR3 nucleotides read TGTGCCAGCAGACGGAGGGAGACCCAGTACTTC. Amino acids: CASRRRETQYF.